There are a few counts of the clone carrying this TCR beta chain. The data belong to a study of T cell changes during pregnancy in multiple sclerosis. The germline CDR1 and CDR2 sequences are SGHDN and FVKESK. The CDR3 runs to 13 residues. Deletions cut 2 bases from V and 6 bases from J, with 9 bases between. Measured with immunoSEQ multiplex PCR; TCRdb has only the in-frame clones, and not every one. The sample consists of about 31,000 clones, roughly 91% of them appearing once. J is TRBJ2-3 and V is TRBV14; maybe TRBD1 (6 bases). Specimen: CD4+ T cells from peripheral blood mononuclear cells, collected in the second trimester of pregnancy. This receptor was identified in a female donor with multiple sclerosis, enrolled in a pregnancy study. The CDR3 protein is CASSQQGWDTQYF. CDR3 coding DNA: TGTGCCAGCAGCCAACAGGGGTGGGATACGCAGTATTTT.